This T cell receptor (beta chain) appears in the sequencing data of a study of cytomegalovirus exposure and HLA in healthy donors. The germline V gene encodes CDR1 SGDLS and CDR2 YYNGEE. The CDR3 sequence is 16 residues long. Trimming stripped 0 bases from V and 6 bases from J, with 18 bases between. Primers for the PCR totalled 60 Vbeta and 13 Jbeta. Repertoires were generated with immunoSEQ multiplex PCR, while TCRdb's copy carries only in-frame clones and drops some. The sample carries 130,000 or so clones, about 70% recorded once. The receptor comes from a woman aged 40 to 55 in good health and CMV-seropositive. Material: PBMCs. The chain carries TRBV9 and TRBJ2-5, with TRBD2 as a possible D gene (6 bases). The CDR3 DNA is TGTGCCAGCAGCGTAGGGGTAACGGGCGGGGAGAAGACCCAGTACTTC. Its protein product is CASSVGVTGGEKTQYF.